One T cell receptor beta chain is described in this entry. After removal of 4 bases from V and 5 bases from J, the junction contained 14 bases not matched to a gene. CDR1 SQVTM and CDR2 ANQGSEA come from the germline V gene. There are 16 residues in the CDR3. The data were obtained in a study of cytomegalovirus exposure and HLA in healthy donors. In the study overall: Early released data had around 89 million unique TCRs, all coming from HLA-typed donors.

In the PCR, 60 Vbeta and 13 Jbeta primers were used. The table came from immunoSEQ multiplex PCR; TCRdb's copy has only in-frame clones and leaves some out. The sample yields 150,000 or so clones, about four fifths seen once. These donors counted as nominally healthy when sampled, but unrecorded immune exposures were likely. The sequenced material came from PBMCs. This TCR was recovered from a woman aged 50 to 60 in good health and CMV-seropositive. The chain is built from TRBV29-1 and TRBJ1-5, with 7 bases identical to TRBD1. Here the CDR3 DNA reads TGCAGCGTTGTGATCCCCCGACAGGGCGAGGATCAGCCCCAGCATTTT. Protein: CSVVIPRQGEDQPQHF. Filled out from reference TRBV29-1 and TRBJ1-5, the complete variable domain reads SAVISQKPSRDICQRGTSLTIQCQVDSQVTMMFWYRQQPGQSLTLIATANQGSEATYESGFVIDKFPISRPNLTFSTLTVSNMSPEDSSIYLCSVVIPRQGEDQPQHFGDGTRLSIL.